The 10 T cell receptor beta chains in this list originate from one sample, sequenced in a study of memory CD4+ T cells and cytomegalovirus serostatus. The sort gate was single viable CD3+CD4+CD8-CD45RO+ cells for memory CD4+ T cells. Using immunoSEQ multiplex PCR, the repertoire was profiled, and TCRdb retains in-frame clones only, with some absent. Here the sample spans approximately 50,000 clones, about 80% being singletons. The sample was memory CD4+ T cells from blood. All receptors come from an adult in good health and CMV-seropositive.

This chain joins TRBV29-1 and TRBJ2-5, with D perhaps TRBD1 (7 bases). Trimming shortened V by 7 bases and J by 4 bases, and 19 bases separated the two germline ends. CDR1 and CDR2 from the germline V gene are SQVTM and ANQGSEA. The CDR3 totals 14 residues. The CDR3 sequence: CSAQGGAVGETQYF. The CDR3, as DNA: TGCAGCGCCCAGGGGGGTGCAGTGGGAGAGACCCAGTACTTC.

The genes are TRBV4-3 and TRBJ1-1; TRBD1 agrees at 9 bases. Per the germline V gene, CDR1 is LGHNA and CDR2 is YSLEER. J lost 5 bases, V lost 1 base, and 5 bases had no gene match. This CDR3 region has 15 residues. CDR3 amino acids: CASSQGDRDGTEAFF. CDR3 sequence (DNA): TGCGCCAGCAGCCAAGGGGACAGGGACGGTACTGAAGCTTTCTTT.

This clone appeared a few times. The J gene is TRBJ2-7, the V gene TRBV6-5; TRBD1 might be the D (5 bases). Germline values: CDR1 MNHEY, CDR2 SVGAGI. Trimming stripped 4 bases from V and 2 bases from J, with 12 bases between. The length of the CDR3 is 14 residues. In nucleotides, the CDR3 is TGTGCCAGCAGTTCGGACACTTCTCCCTACGAGCAGTACTTC. It encodes CASSSDTSPYEQYF.

V usage is TRBV10-3 and J usage is TRBJ1-2, with D tentatively TRBD1 (5 bases). CDR3 length equals 15 residues. Trimming stripped 0 bases from V and 7 bases from J, with 15 bases between. Germline V lookup: CDR1 ENHRY, CDR2 SYGVKD. The CDR3 region has the DNA TGTGCCATCAGTGAGTCGATAGAAGGGGCCGGTGGCTACACCTTC. Translated: CAISESIEGAGGYTF.

The V gene is TRBV30, the J gene TRBJ2-5; a possible D gene is TRBD1 (6 bases). The V gene lost 5 bases and the J gene lost 7 bases, with 14 bases spanning the gap. Germline V CDR1 and CDR2: GTSNPN, SVGIG (reference sequence). The CDR3 covers 12 residues. Here the CDR3 DNA reads TGTGCCTGGGGGCCAGGGGAAGTGACCCAGTACTTC. This encodes CAWGPGEVTQYF.

This clone has a single count. The same CDR3 can be traced to other DNA sequences in this sample. The chain carries TRBV6-5 and TRBJ1-6; D might be TRBD1 (5 bases). Germline assignment: CDR1 MNHEY and CDR2 SVGAGI. This CDR3 is 15 amino acids long. V gave up 0 bases and J gave up 5 bases, with 8 bases separating them. This CDR3 is CASSYSGGDNSPLHF. The DNA of the CDR3 is TGTGCCAGCAGTTACTCGGGAGGGGATAATTCACCCCTCCACTTT.

As concerns this clone: This specimen includes other DNA sequences encoding the same CDR3. V usage is TRBV10-3 and J usage is TRBJ1-2; TRBD1 agrees at 9 bases. This CDR3 region has 18 residues. The V and J ends lost 10 bases and 0 bases, in that order; junction bases with no gene match: 18. Germline V CDR1 and CDR2: ENHRY, SYGVKD. Here the CDR3 reads CATKRTGGTTISNYGYTF. Here the CDR3 DNA reads TGTGCCACCAAGAGAACAGGGGGCACAACGATTTCTAACTATGGCTACACCTTC.

In its sample, this clone was seen once. V usage is TRBV10-1 and J usage is TRBJ2-5, with a tentative D call TRBD1 (6 bases). The CDR3 contains 13 residues. The V gene lost 6 bases and the J gene lost 1 base, with 9 bases spanning the gap. Germline assignment: CDR1 WNHNN and CDR2 SYGVQD (reference sequence). The CDR3 nucleotides read TGCGCCAGCAGCCGGGACATCCAAGAGACCCAGTACTTC. This encodes CASSRDIQETQYF.

The chain joins TRBV29-1 to TRBJ2-3; D is undetermined. The CDR3 is 11 residues long. V was cut by 5 bases and J by 4 bases, with 7 bases left in between. Germline lookup yields CDR1 SQVTM and CDR2 ANQGSEA. CDR3 bases: TGCAGCGTTCCTAGTGCAGATACGCAGTATTTT. Protein product: CSVPSADTQYF.

V and J are TRBV25-1 and TRBJ2-5; 7 bases are a match to TRBD1. This CDR3 has 14 residues. Per the germline V gene, CDR1 is MGHDK and CDR2 is SYGVNS. The ends lost 9 bases at V and 4 bases at J; junction bases unmatched: 11. The CDR3 nucleotides read TGTGCCAGACCCCTTCGACAGGGCGGAGAGACCCAGTACTTC. Translated, it gives CARPLRQGGETQYF.